The rows below give T cell receptor beta chains drawn from one sample of a study of regulatory T cells in long-lasting Graves disease. TCRdb ran MiXCR on the multiplex PCR reads and lists one entry per CDR3 protein. The table has roughly 700,000 distinct CDR3 sequences, roughly 30% seen once. This specimen consisted of peripheral blood mononuclear cells (PBMCs), obtained when the disease was refractory, from a patient treated with antithyroid drugs. The source of these receptors is a female donor with Graves disease. Both conserved end residues are part of each CDR3. The D gene is left open where the match is weak. Size is stated for part of the rows, as once, few or many counts, or as a class when the clone is expanded.

TRBJ1-5,.,TRBV2,TRBD1,14,CASSHLTGNQPQHF,TGTGCCAGCTCGCATTTGACAGGGAATCAGCCCCAGCATTTT
TRBJ2-7,.,TRBV10-3,.,15,CAISGSEPGTSEQYF,TGTGCCATCAGTGGGTCGGAGCCAGGGACCTCCGAGCAGTACTTC
TRBJ1-5,few,TRBV2,.,15,CASNLQRDPREPQHF,TGTGCCAGCAATTTACAACGGGACCCCAGGGAGCCCCAGCATTTT
TRBJ2-2,.,TRBV14,.,15,CASSHFEADTGELFF,TGTGCCAGCAGCCATTTCGAAGCTGACACCGGGGAGCTGTTTTTT
TRBJ2-2,.,TRBV29-1,.,15,CSVVMGGGFTGELFF,TGCAGCGTTGTGATGGGTGGGGGTTTCACCGGGGAGCTGTTTTTT
TRBJ1-3,.,TRBV2,.,14,CASTEDSSGNTIYF,TGTGCCAGCACAGAGGACAGCTCTGGAAACACCATATATTTT
TRBJ1-2,few,TRBV2,.,13,CASSRGPLYGYTF,TGTGCCAGCAGCAGGGGTCCCCTCTATGGCTACACCTTC
TRBJ1-2,few,TRBV11-2,.,18,CASRPTSSADNFVYGYTF,TGTGCCAGCAGACCTACCTCCTCGGCAGACAACTTCGTCTATGGCTACACCTTC
TRBJ1-1,.,TRBV12-3/TRBV12-4,TRBD1,14,CASRGTTGGSEAFF,TGTGCCAGCAGGGGAACGACAGGGGGCTCTGAAGCTTTCTTT
TRBJ2-7,once,TRBV13,.,14,CASSPMTTAYEQYF,TGTGCCAGCAGCCCCATGACTACCGCCTACGAGCAGTACTTC
TRBJ2-7,many,TRBV28,TRBD2,17,CASSYLAGGARVYEQYF,TGTGCCAGCAGCTACCTAGCGGGAGGTGCTAGGGTTTACGAGCAGTACTTC
TRBJ1-2,many,TRBV3-1,TRBD1,15,CASSQAGTGGRGYTF,TGTGCCAGCAGCCAAGCCGGGACAGGGGGCAGAGGCTACACCTTC
TRBJ1-2,.,TRBV12-3/TRBV12-4,TRBD1,17,CASSLSGTGFTNYGYTF,TGTGCCAGCAGTTTATCCGGGACAGGGTTCACTAACTATGGCTACACCTTC
TRBJ1-2,few,TRBV12-3/TRBV12-4,TRBD1,13,CASSPLQGYGYTF,TGTGCCAGCAGCCCGTTACAGGGGTATGGCTACACCTTC
TRBJ2-7,.,TRBV4-2,.,14,CASSQALVSHEQYF,TGTGCCAGCAGCCAAGCCCTAGTTAGTCACGAGCAGTACTTC
TRBJ2-1,few,TRBV20-1,TRBD2,14,CSARRRELSDEQFF,TGCAGTGCTAGAAGGCGGGAGCTGAGCGATGAGCAGTTCTTC
TRBJ2-7,few,TRBV29-1,TRBD2,14,CSAQRASGLGEQYF,TGCAGCGCACAAAGGGCTAGCGGGTTAGGTGAGCAGTACTTC
TRBJ2-5,many,TRBV11-2,TRBD2,14,CASSLMMTSETQYF,TGTGCCAGCAGCTTAATGATGACTAGCGAGACCCAGTACTTC
TRBJ2-5,.,TRBV29-1,.,12,CSVLFEDGTQYF,TGCAGCGTTCTCTTCGAAGATGGGACCCAGTACTTC
TRBJ2-2,.,TRBV9,.,13,CASSVGPGDDLFF,TGTGCCAGCAGCGTAGGTCCGGGGGACGACCTGTTTTTT
TRBJ2-5,.,TRBV19,TRBD2,13,CASSTASGRPQYF,TGTGCCAGTAGTACCGCCAGCGGGAGGCCACAGTACTTC
TRBJ1-1,.,TRBV20-1,.,13,CRGGRGRSLEAFF,TGCAGGGGCGGGCGCGGCAGGAGTTTGGAAGCTTTCTTT
TRBJ1-6,few,TRBV25-1,TRBD1,15,CASSTAGQGNSPLHF,TGTGCCAGCAGTACCGCGGGACAGGGCAATTCACCCCTCCACTTT
TRBJ2-7,few,TRBV7-3,.,14,CASPWELVPLGQYF,TGTGCCAGCCCGTGGGAACTAGTCCCCCTTGGGCAGTACTTC
TRBJ1-2,.,TRBV6-1,.,17,CASILGTGHGLNYGYTF,TGTGCCAGCATCTTGGGAACAGGTCATGGACTTAACTATGGCTACACCTTC
TRBJ1-2,few,TRBV6-1,TRBD1,12,CASRTGGLGYTF,TGTGCCAGCCGGACAGGGGGCCTTGGCTACACCTTC
TRBJ1-2,.,TRBV6-2/TRBV6-3,.,16,CAGSHLGQRPNYGYTF,TGTGCCGGCAGTCACCTAGGACAGAGACCCAACTATGGCTACACCTTC
TRBJ2-7,.,TRBV10-3,TRBD2,16,CAISEVSSGGNYEQYF,TGTGCCATCAGTGAGGTTTCTAGCGGGGGGAACTACGAGCAGTACTTC
TRBJ1-2,.,TRBV20-1,.,15,CSASLQGSLGYGYTF,TGCAGTGCTAGCTTGCAGGGTTCTCTTGGCTATGGCTACACCTTC
TRBJ1-1,.,TRBV10-3,.,12,CAIGGTDTEAFF,TGTGCCATCGGGGGGACGGACACTGAAGCTTTCTTT
TRBJ2-5,many,TRBV11-2,TRBD2,17,CASSLDRIEREGETQYF,TGTGCCAGCAGCTTAGATCGGATTGAGCGGGAGGGAGAGACCCAGTACTTC
TRBJ2-6,few,TRBV12-3/TRBV12-4,.,15,CASSTTGWGANVLTF,TGTGCCAGCAGTACTACAGGGTGGGGGGCCAACGTCCTGACTTTC
TRBJ1-1,many,TRBV28,.,15,CASSLFEDLNTEAFF,TGTGCCAGCAGTTTATTTGAAGACCTGAACACTGAAGCTTTCTTT
TRBJ1-2,many,TRBV28,.,14,CASRDGGSNYGYTF,TGTGCCAGCAGGGACGGGGGATCTAACTATGGCTACACCTTC
TRBJ1-2,.,TRBV9,.,15,CASSLTGRGAVGYTF,TGTGCCAGCAGCCTAACAGGCCGGGGGGCGGTTGGCTACACCTTC